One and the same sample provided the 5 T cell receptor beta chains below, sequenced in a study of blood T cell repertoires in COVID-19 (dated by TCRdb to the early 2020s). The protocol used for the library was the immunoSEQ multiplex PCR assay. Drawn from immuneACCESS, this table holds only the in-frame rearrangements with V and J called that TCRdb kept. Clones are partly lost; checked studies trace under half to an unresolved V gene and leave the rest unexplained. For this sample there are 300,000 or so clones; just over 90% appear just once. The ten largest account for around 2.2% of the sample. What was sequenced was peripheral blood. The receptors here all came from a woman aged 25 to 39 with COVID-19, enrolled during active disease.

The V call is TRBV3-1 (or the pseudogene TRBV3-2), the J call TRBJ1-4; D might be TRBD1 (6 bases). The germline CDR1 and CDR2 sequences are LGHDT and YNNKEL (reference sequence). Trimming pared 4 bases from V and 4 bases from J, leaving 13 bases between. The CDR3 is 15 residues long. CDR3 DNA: TGTGCCAGCAGCCGGCGACAGGCGTATAATGAAAAACTGTTTTTT. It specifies CASSRRQAYNEKLFF.

The CDR3 here is CASSAKQGAVEQYF. The CDR3 region has the DNA TGTGCCAGCAGCGCCAAACAGGGGGCTGTCGAGCAGTACTTC. The chain carries TRBV5-4 and TRBJ2-7; 9 nucleotides match TRBD1. Germline V gene data show CDR1 as SGHNT and CDR2 as YYREEE (reference sequence). Trimming at V came to 4 bases and at J to 6 bases, leaving 8 bases not matched to a gene. The CDR3 totals 14 residues.

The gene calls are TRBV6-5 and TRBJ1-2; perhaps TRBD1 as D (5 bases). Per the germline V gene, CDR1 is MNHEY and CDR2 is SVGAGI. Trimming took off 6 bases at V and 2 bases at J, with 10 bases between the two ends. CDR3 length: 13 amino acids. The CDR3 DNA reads TGTGCCAGCAGACAGGACGGAAACTATGGCTACACCTTC. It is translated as CASRQDGNYGYTF.

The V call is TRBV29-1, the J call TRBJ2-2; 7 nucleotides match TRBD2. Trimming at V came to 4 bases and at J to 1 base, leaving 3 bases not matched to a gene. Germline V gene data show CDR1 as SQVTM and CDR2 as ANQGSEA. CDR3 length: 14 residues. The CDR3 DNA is TGCAGCGTTGCTGGGAGGGGGAACACCGGGGAGCTGTTTTTT. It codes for CSVAGRGNTGELFF.

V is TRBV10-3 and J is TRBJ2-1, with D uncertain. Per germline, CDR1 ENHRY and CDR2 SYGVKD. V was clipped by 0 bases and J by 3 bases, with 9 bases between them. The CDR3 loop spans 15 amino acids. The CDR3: CAISESKSSYNEQFF. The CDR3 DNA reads TGTGCCATCAGTGAGTCGAAGTCCAGCTACAATGAGCAGTTCTTC.